This TCR beta chain was identified during a study of cytomegalovirus exposure and HLA in healthy donors. General study results and limits: Within the data, a cluster of highly shared sequence variants was likely a sequencing artifact. TCR beta chain V- and J-gene trimming was linked, in a later analysis, to a missense variant in DCLRE1C.

The CDR3 extends over 17 amino acids. Notes on this clone: Its specificity is not known.

Nominally healthy donors provided the samples, though records likely missed some immune exposures. In the PCR, 60 Vbeta and 13 Jbeta primers were used. TCRdb's table, derived via immunoSEQ multiplex PCR, lists solely in-frame clones and lacks some. This table holds under 200,000 clones, over 70% found once. V and J are TRBV7-5 and TRBJ1-3; TRBD1, the D gene given by the table, was not confirmed from the DNA. TRBV7-5 is classified as a pseudogene. Sequencing was done on a sample of PBMCs. The TCR sequence derives from a woman in her thirties in good health and CMV-seronegative. The CDR3 coding sequence is TGTGTCAGAAGCTTAGACCCCCGGCAGGGGACTGGAAACACCATATATTTT. This sequence encodes CVRSLDPRQGTGNTIYF.